This is a list of T cell receptor beta chains from one sample in a study of CD8 T cells in ankylosing spondylitis. TCRdb used MiXCR to reprocess the 5' RACE reads, holding one entry per CDR3 protein. The sample has hundreds of thousands of distinct CDR3 sequences; 17% are singletons. Source material: blood, either unsorted or a sorted T cell fraction (not recorded which). The origin of the receptors is a male donor with ankylosing spondylitis. The CDR3 runs from the conserved cysteine through the conserved F or W. Each record gives: V gene, D gene, J gene, clone size, CDR3 protein. A D gene is named only where the DNA matches it firmly. Expanded clones get a size class; other rows say once, few or many, or leave the size out.

TRBV7-3	TRBD1	TRBJ2-3	-	CASSLTAGGQGAQYF
TRBV12-3/TRBV12-4	-	TRBJ2-1	many	CASSPFSYNEQFF
TRBV20-1	-	TRBJ2-3	few	CSVPPGGRQNTQYF
TRBV6-1	TRBD1	TRBJ1-6	-	CASKVRDSNSPLHF
TRBV27	-	TRBJ1-5	-	CASRATLSNQPQHF
TRBV7-2	-	TRBJ1-5	few	CASRRGGNQPQHF
TRBV11-3	TRBD1	TRBJ2-2	-	CASSHRDRGHGGELFF
TRBV7-9	-	TRBJ1-6	-	CASSSRFSSYNSPLHF
TRBV5-6	TRBD1	TRBJ2-2	few	CASRLTGTGSAGELFF
TRBV29-1	-	TRBJ1-1	-	CSVVAGRATEAFF
TRBV20-1	TRBD2	TRBJ2-1	many	CSARAPPGTSGGGDGYNEQFF
TRBV12-3/TRBV12-4	TRBD2	TRBJ2-1	many	CASSLQAGGQFF
TRBV3-1	-	TRBJ2-3	-	CASSQGASTDTQYF
TRBV20-1	-	TRBJ2-3	few	CSARPGGRTDTQYF
TRBV7-8	-	TRBJ2-1	many	CASSLESVYGEQFF
TRBV14	TRBD2	TRBJ2-1	few	CASSPFRGRANNEQFF
TRBV6-2/TRBV6-3	TRBD2	TRBJ2-1	few	CASSPAGGSSNEQFF
TRBV11-3	TRBD1	TRBJ1-2	-	CASSPGQGGGYGYTF
TRBV5-1	-	TRBJ1-5	-	CASSLDRSSNQPQHF
TRBV12-3/TRBV12-4	-	TRBJ2-1	few	CASSQGGVYNEQFF
TRBV5-1	TRBD2	TRBJ2-1	few	CASSLSPGTSSRLQFF
TRBV12-3/TRBV12-4	-	TRBJ2-1	-	CASSFGTDEQFF
TRBV4-3	-	TRBJ1-1	few	CASSQERRGTEAFF
TRBV9	-	TRBJ1-2	once	CASSPRSGGNYGYTF
TRBV20-1	TRBD1	TRBJ1-4	few	CSAWTGDEKLFF
TRBV3-1	TRBD1	TRBJ1-2	-	CASSQGQGHYGYTF
TRBV7-9	-	TRBJ2-3	-	CASSGGPPPFTDTQYF
TRBV12-3/TRBV12-4	-	TRBJ1-3	-	CASRRDDSGNTIYF
TRBV4-1	-	TRBJ2-2	-	CASSPLVGLNTGELFF
TRBV2	-	TRBJ1-1	few	CASSYRALNTEAFF
TRBV20-1	-	TRBJ2-3	few	CSASRGRSVTDTQYF
TRBV7-9	TRBD2	TRBJ2-5	-	CASSGTTSGGPGYF
TRBV20-1	-	TRBJ1-1	-	CSARDRGTNTEAFF
TRBV11-2	-	TRBJ1-2	-	CASSPPRGFGGYTF
TRBV20-1	-	TRBJ2-3	few	CSARDPWAGTTDTQYF
TRBV4-1	-	TRBJ2-7	few	CASSQGVGGTHEQYF
TRBV5-1	-	TRBJ2-3	-	CASRPEADTQYF
TRBV27	TRBD2	TRBJ2-7	-	CASSFPDPTVSSGLDCDEQYF
TRBV29-1	-	TRBJ1-5	-	CSVDSLAVNQPQHF
TRBV5-1	-	TRBJ2-6	few	CASSKGRMKTGANVLTF
TRBV18	TRBD1	TRBJ1-1	few	CASSSNPLTGGTEAFF
TRBV3-1	-	TRBJ1-4	few	CASSQDLGSANEKLFF
TRBV4-1	TRBD2	TRBJ2-2	-	CASGPGLAGRGELFF
TRBV2	-	TRBJ1-5	few	CASREGAWQPQHF
TRBV3-1	-	TRBJ2-1	-	CASSPLPHSAYNEQFF